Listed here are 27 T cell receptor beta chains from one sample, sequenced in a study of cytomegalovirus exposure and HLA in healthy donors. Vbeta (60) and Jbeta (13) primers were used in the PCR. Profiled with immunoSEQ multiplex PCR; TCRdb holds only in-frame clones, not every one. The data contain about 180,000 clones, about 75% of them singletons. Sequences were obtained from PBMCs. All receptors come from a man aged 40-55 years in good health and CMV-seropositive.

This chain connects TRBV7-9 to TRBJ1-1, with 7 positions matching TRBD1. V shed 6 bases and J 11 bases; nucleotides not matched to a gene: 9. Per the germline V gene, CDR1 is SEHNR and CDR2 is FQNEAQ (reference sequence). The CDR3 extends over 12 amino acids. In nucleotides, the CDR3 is TGTGCCAGCAGTCGAGAGGACAGGTGGGCTTTCTTT. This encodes CASSREDRWAFF.

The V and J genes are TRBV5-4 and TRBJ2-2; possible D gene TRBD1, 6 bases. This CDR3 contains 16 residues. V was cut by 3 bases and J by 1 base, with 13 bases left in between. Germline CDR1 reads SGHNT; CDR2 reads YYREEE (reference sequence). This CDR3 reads CASSSGQGKNTGELFF. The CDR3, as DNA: TGTGCCAGCAGCTCGGGGCAGGGGAAGAACACCGGGGAGCTGTTTTTT.

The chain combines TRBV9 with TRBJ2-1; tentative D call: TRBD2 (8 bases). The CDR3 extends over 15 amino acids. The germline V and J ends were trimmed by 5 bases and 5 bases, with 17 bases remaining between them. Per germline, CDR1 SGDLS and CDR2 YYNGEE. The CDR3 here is CASSQGGLGNNEQFF. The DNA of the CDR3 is TGTGCCAGCAGTCAGGGGGGACTAGGGAACAATGAGCAGTTCTTC.

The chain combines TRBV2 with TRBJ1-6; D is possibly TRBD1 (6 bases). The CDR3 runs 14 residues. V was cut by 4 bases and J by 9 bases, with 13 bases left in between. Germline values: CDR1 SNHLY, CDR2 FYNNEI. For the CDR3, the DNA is TGTGCCAGCAGTGTACAGGGTCCCGGTTCACCCCTCCACTTT. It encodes CASSVQGPGSPLHF.

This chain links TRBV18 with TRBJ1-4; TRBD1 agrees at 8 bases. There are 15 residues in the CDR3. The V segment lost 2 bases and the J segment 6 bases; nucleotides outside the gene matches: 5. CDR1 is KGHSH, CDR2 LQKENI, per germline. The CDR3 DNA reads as TGTGCCAGCTCACCAAATGGCAGGGGGCATGAAAAACTGTTTTTT. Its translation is CASSPNGRGHEKLFF.

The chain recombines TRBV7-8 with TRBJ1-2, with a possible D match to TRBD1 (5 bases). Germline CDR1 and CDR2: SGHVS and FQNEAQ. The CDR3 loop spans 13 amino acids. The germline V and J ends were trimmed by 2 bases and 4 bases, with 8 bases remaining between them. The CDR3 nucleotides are TGTGCCAGCAGCTTATCAGGGCTCTATGGCTACACCTTC. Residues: CASSLSGLYGYTF.

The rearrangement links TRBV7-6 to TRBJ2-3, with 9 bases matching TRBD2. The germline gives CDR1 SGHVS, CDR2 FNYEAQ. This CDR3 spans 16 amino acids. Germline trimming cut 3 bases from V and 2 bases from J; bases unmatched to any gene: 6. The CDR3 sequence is CASSFLAGAITDTQYF. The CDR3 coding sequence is TGTGCCAGCAGCTTTTTAGCGGGAGCAATCACAGATACGCAGTATTTT.

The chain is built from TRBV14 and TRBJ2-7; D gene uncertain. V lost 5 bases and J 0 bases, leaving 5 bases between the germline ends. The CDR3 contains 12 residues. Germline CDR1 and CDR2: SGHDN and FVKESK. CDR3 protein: CASSSISYEQYF. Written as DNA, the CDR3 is TGTGCCAGCAGCTCTATCTCCTACGAGCAGTACTTC.

The CDR3 nucleotides read TGTGCCAGCAGTGGTCTGGGACAGCGCCCCTCTGGGGCCAACGTCCTGACTTTC. Protein: CASSGLGQRPSGANVLTF. The chain carries TRBV6-1 and TRBJ2-6; TRBD1 matches at 7 bases. Germline V gene lookup returns CDR1 MNHNS and CDR2 SASEGT. V dropped 4 bases and J dropped 0; count of bases not matched to a gene: 9. The CDR3 is 18 residues long.

Written as DNA, the CDR3 is TGTGCCAGCAGCTCTTTAGCGGGGCACTACGAGCAGTACTTC. Translated, it gives CASSSLAGHYEQYF. This chain joins TRBV5-6 and TRBJ2-5; 8 positions agree with TRBD2. Judging by the DNA end, TRBJ2-7 fits better; the J call may be wrong. Germline V gene data show CDR1 as SGHDT and CDR2 as YYEEEE. CDR3 length: 14 residues.

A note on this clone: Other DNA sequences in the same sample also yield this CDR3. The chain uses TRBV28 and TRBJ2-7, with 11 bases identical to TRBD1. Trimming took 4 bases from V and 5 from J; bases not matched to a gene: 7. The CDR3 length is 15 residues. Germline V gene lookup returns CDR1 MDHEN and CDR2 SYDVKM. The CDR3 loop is CASSSGQGAIHEQYF. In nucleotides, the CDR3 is TGTGCCAGCAGTTCCGGACAGGGGGCTATCCACGAGCAGTACTTC.

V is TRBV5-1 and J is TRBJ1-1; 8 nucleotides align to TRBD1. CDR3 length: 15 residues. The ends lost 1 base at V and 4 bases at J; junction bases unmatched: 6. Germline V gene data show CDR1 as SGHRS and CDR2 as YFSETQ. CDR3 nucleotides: TGCGCCAGCAGCTTGATACAGGGGGGGAGCACTGAAGCTTTCTTT. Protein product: CASSLIQGGSTEAFF.

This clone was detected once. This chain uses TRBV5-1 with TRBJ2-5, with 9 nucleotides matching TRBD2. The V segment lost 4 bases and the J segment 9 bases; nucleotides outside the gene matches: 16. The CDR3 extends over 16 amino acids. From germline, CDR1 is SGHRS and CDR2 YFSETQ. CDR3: CASSAMGLAGKEAQYF. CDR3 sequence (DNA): TGCGCCAGCAGCGCCATGGGGCTAGCGGGGAAGGAGGCCCAGTACTTC.

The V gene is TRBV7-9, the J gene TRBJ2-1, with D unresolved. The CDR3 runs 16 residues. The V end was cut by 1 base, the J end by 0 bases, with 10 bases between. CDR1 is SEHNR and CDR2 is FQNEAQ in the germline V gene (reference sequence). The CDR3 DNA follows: TGTGCCAGCAGCTTAGATACTTACCCCTCCTACAATGAGCAGTTCTTC. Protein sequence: CASSLDTYPSYNEQFF. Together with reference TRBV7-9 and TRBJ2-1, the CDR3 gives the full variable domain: DTGVSQNPRHKITKRGQNVTFRCDPISEHNRLYWYRQTLGQGPEFLTYFQNEAQLEKSRLLSDRFSAERPKGSFSTLEIQRTEQGDSAMYLCASSLDTYPSYNEQFFGPGTRLTVL.

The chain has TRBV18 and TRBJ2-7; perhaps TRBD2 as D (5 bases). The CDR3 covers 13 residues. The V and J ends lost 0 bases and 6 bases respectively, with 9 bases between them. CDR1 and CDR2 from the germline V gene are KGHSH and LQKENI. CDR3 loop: CASSPPVGGEQYF. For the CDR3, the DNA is TGTGCCAGCTCACCACCTGTAGGAGGCGAGCAGTACTTC.

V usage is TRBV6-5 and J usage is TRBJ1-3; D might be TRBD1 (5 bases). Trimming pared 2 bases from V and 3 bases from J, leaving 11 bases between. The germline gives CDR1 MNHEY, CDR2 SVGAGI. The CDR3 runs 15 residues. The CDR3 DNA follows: TGTGCCAGCAGTTACGATCAGGGCCGTGGAAACACCATATATTTT. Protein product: CASSYDQGRGNTIYF.

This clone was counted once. The CDR3 loop reads CASSRSGREADTQYF. The CDR3, as DNA: TGTGCCAGCAGCCGTAGCGGGAGGGAAGCAGATACGCAGTATTTT. The rearrangement uses TRBV5-4 and TRBJ2-3, with TRBD2 identical over 11 bases. Germline-derived CDR1 and CDR2 are SGHNT and YYREEE (reference sequence). J lost 4 bases, V lost 4 bases, and 5 bases had no gene match. CDR3 length equals 15 residues.

The CDR3, as DNA: TGTGCCAGTAGCGCACCGGGACTAGCGGGAGAGTTGGAGACCCAGTACTTC. It is translated as CASSAPGLAGELETQYF. The chain links TRBV19 to TRBJ2-5, with 14 nucleotides matching TRBD2. After removal of 6 bases from V and 5 bases from J, the junction contained 11 bases not matched to a gene. The CDR3 is 17 amino acids. Germline V gives CDR1 LNHDA, CDR2 SQIVND (reference sequence).

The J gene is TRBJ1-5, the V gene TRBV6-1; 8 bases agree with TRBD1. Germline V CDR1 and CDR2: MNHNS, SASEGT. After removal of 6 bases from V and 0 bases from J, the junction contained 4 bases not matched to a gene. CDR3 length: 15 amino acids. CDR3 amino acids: CASRGQVDSNQPQHF. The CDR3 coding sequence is TGTGCCAGCAGGGGACAGGTAGATAGCAATCAGCCCCAGCATTTT.

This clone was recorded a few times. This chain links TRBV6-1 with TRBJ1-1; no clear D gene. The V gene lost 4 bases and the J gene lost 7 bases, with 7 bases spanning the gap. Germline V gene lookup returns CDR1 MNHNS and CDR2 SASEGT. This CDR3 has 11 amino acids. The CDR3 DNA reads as TGTGCCAGCAGTGCGACACTTGAAGCTTTCTTT. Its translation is CASSATLEAFF.

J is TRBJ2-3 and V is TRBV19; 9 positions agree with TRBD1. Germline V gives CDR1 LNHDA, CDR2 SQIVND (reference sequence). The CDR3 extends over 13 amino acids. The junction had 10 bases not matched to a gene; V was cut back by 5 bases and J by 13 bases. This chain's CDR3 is CASSARGQGCEYF. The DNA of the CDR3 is TGTGCCAGTAGTGCCAGGGGACAGGGATGCGAGTATTTT.

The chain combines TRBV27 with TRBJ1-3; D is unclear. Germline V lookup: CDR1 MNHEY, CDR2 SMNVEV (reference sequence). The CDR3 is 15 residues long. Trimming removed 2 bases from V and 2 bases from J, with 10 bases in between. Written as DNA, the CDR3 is TGTGCCAGCAGTTTAAGGAACGGGGCTGGAAACACCATATATTTT. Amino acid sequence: CASSLRNGAGNTIYF.

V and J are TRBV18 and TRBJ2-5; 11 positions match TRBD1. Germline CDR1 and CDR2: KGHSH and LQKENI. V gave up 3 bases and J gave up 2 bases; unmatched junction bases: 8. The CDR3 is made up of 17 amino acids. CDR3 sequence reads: CASSPGQGASGQETQYF. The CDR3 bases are TGTGCCAGCTCACCTGGACAGGGGGCAAGTGGGCAAGAGACCCAGTACTTC.

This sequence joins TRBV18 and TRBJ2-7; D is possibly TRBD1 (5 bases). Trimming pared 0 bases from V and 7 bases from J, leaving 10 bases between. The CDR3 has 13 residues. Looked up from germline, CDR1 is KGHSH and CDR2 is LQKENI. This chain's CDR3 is CASSPPAGKEQYF. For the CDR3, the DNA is TGTGCCAGCTCACCACCGGCAGGGAAGGAGCAGTACTTC.

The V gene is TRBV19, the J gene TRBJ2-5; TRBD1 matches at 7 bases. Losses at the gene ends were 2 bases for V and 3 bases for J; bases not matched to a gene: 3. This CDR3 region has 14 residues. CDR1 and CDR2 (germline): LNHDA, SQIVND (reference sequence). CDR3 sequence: CASSISGTEETQYF. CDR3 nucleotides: TGTGCCAGTAGTATATCCGGGACAGAAGAGACCCAGTACTTC.

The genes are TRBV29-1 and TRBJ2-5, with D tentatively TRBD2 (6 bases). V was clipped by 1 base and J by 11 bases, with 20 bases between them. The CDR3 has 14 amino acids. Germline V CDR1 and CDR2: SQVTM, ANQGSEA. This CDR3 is CSVEVQEGLREQYF. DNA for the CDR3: TGCAGCGTTGAAGTCCAGGAAGGACTACGGGAGCAGTACTTC.

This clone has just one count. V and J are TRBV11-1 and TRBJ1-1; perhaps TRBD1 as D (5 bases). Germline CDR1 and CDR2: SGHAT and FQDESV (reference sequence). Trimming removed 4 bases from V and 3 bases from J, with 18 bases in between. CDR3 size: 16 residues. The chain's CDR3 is CASSSTATGLDTEAFF. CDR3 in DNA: TGTGCCAGCAGCTCCACAGCTACAGGATTGGACACTGAAGCTTTCTTT. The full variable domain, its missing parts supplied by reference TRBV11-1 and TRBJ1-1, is EAEVAQSPRYKITEKSQAVAFWCDPISGHATLYWYRQILGQGPELLVQFQDESVVDDSQLPKDRFSAERLKGVDSTLKIQPAELGDSAMYLCASSSTATGLDTEAFFGQGTRLTVV.